This TCR beta chain comes out of a study of blood T cell repertoires in COVID-19. V gave up 1 base and J gave up 5 bases; unmatched junction bases: 7. There are 16 residues in the CDR3. Germline loops: CDR1 SGHDN, CDR2 FVKESK. TCRdb keeps only in-frame clones here, not all; method: immunoSEQ multiplex PCR. Of 200,000 or so clones in the sample, roughly 81% were seen once. Source material: peripheral blood. This TCR was sampled from a woman aged 70-85 years with active or convalescent COVID-19. This chain connects TRBV14 to TRBJ1-1; 10 bases align to TRBD1. The CDR3 coding sequence is TGTGCCAGCAGCCAAGCGAGACAGGGGGCGCGGACTGAAGCTTTCTTT. It is translated as CASSQARQGARTEAFF.